These 28 T cell receptor beta chains were all obtained from the same sample, sequenced in a study of blood T cell repertoires in COVID-19 (dated by TCRdb to the early 2020s). The library relied on the immunoSEQ multiplex PCR assay. TCRdb provides this immuneACCESS table in a form limited to in-frame rearrangements. Some clones are lacking; in checked studies, under half of them reflect an unresolved V gene, and why the rest are absent is not known. Across this sample there are hundreds of thousands of clones, with approximately 86% seen only once. The top ten clones comprise roughly 0.69% of the sample. Sample: peripheral blood. The source is a man aged 40-49 years with acute or convalescent COVID-19.

The chain recombines TRBV9 with TRBJ2-7; TRBD2 aligns across 7 bases. Germline CDR1 and CDR2: SGDLS and YYNGEE. With V trimmed by 0 bases and J by 2 bases, 8 bases remained unmatched. The CDR3 extends over 16 amino acids. The CDR3 spells CASSVAGLADAYEQYF. The CDR3 nucleotides read TGTGCCAGCAGCGTAGCCGGGCTAGCGGACGCCTACGAGCAGTACTTC.

The genes are TRBV30 and TRBJ1-2; the match to TRBD1 covers 9 bases. Germline loops: CDR1 GTSNPN, CDR2 SVGIG (reference sequence). Unmatched junction bases numbered 5, after V lost 2 bases and J lost 7 bases. The CDR3 sequence is 13 residues long. The CDR3, as DNA: TGTGCCTGGAGTAAACAGGGGGCTGTTGGCTACACCTTC. Translation gives CAWSKQGAVGYTF.

The rearrangement joins TRBV6-5 to TRBJ1-2, with D possibly matching TRBD1 (6 bases). Germline V gene lookup returns CDR1 MNHEY and CDR2 SVGAGI. This CDR3 is built from 13 residues. Trimming cost V 4 bases and J 9 bases, with 15 bases left between them. The CDR3 DNA reads as TGTGCCAGCAGTTTCACCCAGGGGCTTCGCTACACCTTC. Its protein product is CASSFTQGLRYTF.

A single count supports this clone. CDR3 loop: CATSRGGAGGVNEQFF. The CDR3 DNA sequence: TGTGCCACCAGCAGGGGAGGAGCGGGAGGGGTCAATGAGCAGTTCTTC. This rearrangement joins TRBV15 to TRBJ2-1; 10 positions match TRBD2. The CDR3 length is 16 residues. V lost 3 bases and J lost 6; bases outside the gene matches: 8. Germline V lookup: CDR1 LNHNV, CDR2 YYDKDF (reference sequence). Using reference TRBV15 and TRBJ2-1 for the parts outside the CDR3, the full variable domain is DAMVIQNPRYQVTQFGKPVTLSCSQTLNHNVMYWYQQKSSQAPKLLFHYYDKDFNNEADTPDNFQSRRPNTSFCFLDIRSPGLGDTAMYLCATSRGGAGGVNEQFFGPGTRLTVL.

The CDR3 loop reads CASSQVANYNEQFF. The CDR3 bases are TGTGCCAGCAGCCAAGTGGCCAATTACAATGAGCAGTTCTTC. V gene TRBV3-1 (or the pseudogene TRBV3-2) combines with J gene TRBJ2-1, with D unresolved. V gave up 1 base and J gave up 4 bases, with 8 bases separating them. Germline loops: CDR1 LGHDT, CDR2 YNNKEL (reference sequence). The CDR3 is 14 residues long.

This rearrangement joins TRBV9 to TRBJ2-3; no clear D gene. The germline V and J ends were trimmed by 0 bases and 1 base, with 6 bases remaining between them. The CDR3 totals 14 residues. From germline, CDR1 is SGDLS and CDR2 YYNGEE. CDR3 protein: CASSVGSGTDTQYF. The CDR3 nucleotides read TGTGCCAGCAGCGTAGGTTCCGGCACAGATACGCAGTATTTT. The full variable domain, rest sourced from reference TRBV9 and TRBJ2-3, is DSGVTQTPKHLITATGQRVTLRCSPRSGDLSVYWYQQSLDQGLQFLIQYYNGEERAKGNILERFSAQQFPDLHSELNLSSLELGDSALYFCASSVGSGTDTQYFGPGTRLTVL.

This clone appeared a few times. CDR3 sequence (DNA): TGTGCCAGCAGCTTGTCCCAGCGGGCTTACAATGAGCAGTTCTTC. Translation gives CASSLSQRAYNEQFF. The J gene is TRBJ2-1, the V gene TRBV5-8; a weak D match, TRBD2 (6 bases). Germline loops: CDR1 SGHTS, CDR2 YDEGEE. V dropped 1 base and J dropped 4 bases, with 12 bases sitting between them. CDR3 length: 15 amino acids.

The rearrangement links TRBV11-1 to TRBJ2-3, with 7 positions matching TRBD2. The V gene end was trimmed by 4 bases and the J gene end by 0 bases; junction bases not matched to a gene: 4. Germline values: CDR1 SGHAT, CDR2 FQDESV (reference sequence). This CDR3 is built from 15 residues. CDR3: CASSSPAGSTDTQYF. DNA for the CDR3: TGTGCCAGCAGCTCCCCAGCGGGAAGCACAGATACGCAGTATTTT.

The rearrangement joins TRBV5-1 to TRBJ2-7, with D perhaps matching TRBD2 (5 bases). Germline V gene lookup returns CDR1 SGHRS and CDR2 YFSETQ. V was shortened by 0 bases and J by 1 base, with 8 bases between the two germline ends. This CDR3 contains 14 residues. CDR3 DNA sequence: TGCGCCAGCAGCTTGGACGGGAATTCCTACGAGCAGTACTTC. It encodes CASSLDGNSYEQYF.

This clone appeared a few times. The V gene is TRBV7-9, the J gene TRBJ1-2; 9 bases align to TRBD1. Germline V gene sequence: CDR1 SEHNR, CDR2 FQNEAQ (reference sequence). This CDR3 spans 17 amino acids. V lost 1 base and J lost 4; bases outside the gene matches: 10. In nucleotides, the CDR3 is TGTGCCAGCAGCTTAGAAGGGGACAGGGTTCGTGTCTATGGCTACACCTTC. The encoded protein is CASSLEGDRVRVYGYTF.

This chain joins TRBV4-1 and TRBJ2-7, with 10 bases aligning to TRBD2. This CDR3 spans 16 amino acids. CDR1 and CDR2 (germline): MGHRA, YSYEKL. V lost 1 base to trimming and J lost 2 bases; unmatched junction nucleotides: 5. CDR3 sequence reads: CASSQARTSGAYEQYF. The DNA of the CDR3 is TGCGCCAGCAGCCAAGCCCGGACTAGCGGAGCCTACGAGCAGTACTTC.

The chain has TRBV9 and TRBJ2-5; no definite D call. The germline CDR1 and CDR2 sequences are SGDLS and YYNGEE. The CDR3 is made up of 15 amino acids. V lost 0 bases and J lost 1, with 10 bases in between. The CDR3 bases are TGTGCCAGCAGCGTAGATATAACAGCCCAAGAGACCCAGTACTTC. Its protein product is CASSVDITAQETQYF.

This chain connects TRBV7-3 to TRBJ2-1; TRBD2 aligns across 15 bases. CDR1 and CDR2 (germline): SGHTA, FQGTGA. V lost 2 bases to trimming and J lost 10 bases; unmatched junction nucleotides: 6. The CDR3 contains 16 residues. In DNA, the CDR3 is TGTGCCAGCAGCTTATCTGGACTAGCGGGAGGGGTAGAGCAGTTCTTC. Protein: CASSLSGLAGGVEQFF.

The chain links TRBV5-1 to TRBJ1-1, with 8 bases fitting TRBD1. The J segment lost 4 bases and the V segment lost 3 bases, leaving 2 bases of the junction unmatched. CDR3 length equals 13 residues. Germline CDR1 reads SGHRS; CDR2 reads YFSETQ. CDR3: CASSWTGLTEAFF. CDR3 DNA sequence: TGCGCCAGCAGCTGGACAGGGCTCACTGAAGCTTTCTTT.

The CDR3 loop is CASRDTGYRYEQYF. The CDR3 DNA sequence: TGTGCCAGCAGGGATACAGGGTACCGCTACGAGCAGTACTTC. V and J are TRBV2 and TRBJ2-7; tentative D call: TRBD1 (6 bases). Trimming left V 6 bases short and J 3 bases short, with 15 bases between. The germline CDR1 and CDR2 sequences are SNHLY and FYNNEI. CDR3 length equals 14 residues.

The chain links TRBV19 to TRBJ1-4, with unresolved D. CDR3 length: 14 residues. Trimming removed 7 bases at V and 0 bases at J, with 9 bases between. CDR1 and CDR2 (germline): LNHDA, SQIVND (reference sequence). The CDR3 protein is CASTSETTNEKLFF. The CDR3 DNA reads TGTGCCAGTACCTCAGAAACAACTAATGAAAAACTGTTTTTT.

CDR3 loop: CASRSGILEIYGYTF. The CDR3 nucleotides read TGTGCCAGCAGATCCGGGATTTTGGAGATCTATGGCTACACCTTC. This chain connects TRBV6-1 to TRBJ1-2; no definite D call. Trimming took 6 bases from V and 4 from J, leaving 18 bases between them. The germline gives CDR1 MNHNS, CDR2 SASEGT. The CDR3 has 15 residues.

The CDR3 nucleotides are TGTGCCAGCTCACCACCGACTAGCGGGGGCCCCAGGGAGACCCAGTACTTC. Amino acids: CASSPPTSGGPRETQYF. J is TRBJ2-5 and V is TRBV18; 12 bases are a match to TRBD2. The CDR3 has 17 residues. Germline-derived CDR1 and CDR2 are KGHSH and LQKENI. V lost 0 bases and J lost 5; bases outside the gene matches: 7.

This clone was recorded a few times. This chain uses TRBV29-1 with TRBJ2-1; 7 bases line up with TRBD1. The V and J ends lost 4 bases and 5 bases, in that order; junction bases with no gene match: 5. The CDR3 is 13 residues long. Germline values: CDR1 SQVTM, CDR2 ANQGSEA. CDR3 loop: CSVGHDRDNEQFF. DNA of the CDR3: TGCAGCGTTGGCCACGACAGGGACAATGAGCAGTTCTTC.

The CDR3 sequence is CAISGEGQRRSGANVLTF. In DNA form, the CDR3 reads TGTGCCATCAGTGGAGAGGGACAGAGGAGGTCTGGGGCCAACGTCCTGACTTTC. The chain employs TRBV10-3 and TRBJ2-6; 7 bases fit TRBD1. CDR1 is ENHRY, CDR2 SYGVKD, per germline. The CDR3 runs to 18 residues. V trimming: 4 bases; J trimming: 1 base; junction bases outside the gene matches: 10.

The chain uses TRBV2 and TRBJ1-1; TRBD1 matches at 11 bases. The CDR3 has 15 amino acids. Germline CDR1 and CDR2: SNHLY and FYNNEI. V was pared by 6 bases and J by 5 bases, with 8 bases of the junction left unmatched. The CDR3 DNA reads as TGTGCCAGCAGGGCCGGGACAGGGGGTGAAACTGAAGCTTTCTTT. Amino acid sequence: CASRAGTGGETEAFF.

The J gene is TRBJ1-1, the V gene TRBV6-5; D remains unclear. Trimming removed 2 bases from V and 2 bases from J, with 15 bases in between. This CDR3 region has 16 residues. Germline CDR1 and CDR2: MNHEY and SVGAGI. CDR3 amino acids: CASSYVPGLGNTEAFF. The CDR3 coding sequence is TGTGCCAGCAGTTACGTCCCGGGGTTGGGAAACACTGAAGCTTTCTTT.

The chain links TRBV18 to TRBJ2-7; D might be TRBD1 (6 bases). The CDR3 runs 12 residues. The ends were cut back, 4 bases at V and 3 bases at J, with 7 bases in the middle. Germline V gives CDR1 KGHSH, CDR2 LQKENI. The CDR3 protein is CASSLQGYEQYF. DNA for the CDR3: TGTGCCAGCTCACTACAGGGCTACGAGCAGTACTTC.

The CDR3 DNA reads TGTGCCAGTAGTCCCGGGAATCCTAACTATGGCTACACCTTC. Its translation: CASSPGNPNYGYTF. The chain carries TRBV19 and TRBJ1-2; D unclear. Germline V gives CDR1 LNHDA, CDR2 SQIVND (reference sequence). The CDR3 is 14 residues long. The V end was cut by 5 bases, the J end by 0 bases, with 10 bases between. Based on the CDR3 plus reference TRBV19 and TRBJ1-2, the full variable domain is DGGITQSPKYLFRKEGQNVTLSCEQNLNHDAMYWYRQDPGQGLRLIYYSQIVNDFQKGDIAEGYSVSREKKESFPLTVTSAQKNPTAFYLCASSPGNPNYGYTFGSGTRLTVV.

This sequence joins TRBV18 and TRBJ2-7; no firm D call. The CDR3 runs to 15 residues. V was pared by 2 bases and J by 3 bases, with 14 bases between. Germline lookup yields CDR1 KGHSH and CDR2 LQKENI. The DNA for the CDR3 is TGTGCCAGCTCACCAATCCCCGGGTCAGACTACGAGCAGTACTTC. Translation: CASSPIPGSDYEQYF.

The rearrangement links TRBV19 to TRBJ2-5; 10 nucleotides agree with TRBD1. Germline V gene data show CDR1 as LNHDA and CDR2 as SQIVND (reference sequence). The CDR3 consists of 13 residues. Trimming at V came to 6 bases and at J to 5 bases, leaving 3 bases not matched to a gene. The CDR3 region is CASRGTGVETQYF. The CDR3 bases are TGTGCCAGTAGAGGGACAGGGGTGGAGACCCAGTACTTC. The whole variable domain, remainder taken from reference TRBV19 and TRBJ2-5, is DGGITQSPKYLFRKEGQNVTLSCEQNLNHDAMYWYRQDPGQGLRLIYYSQIVNDFQKGDIAEGYSVSREKKESFPLTVTSAQKNPTAFYLCASRGTGVETQYFGPGTRLLVL.

The chain carries TRBV24-1 and TRBJ2-1; 8 bases match TRBD2. Germline V gene sequence: CDR1 KGHDR, CDR2 SFDVKD. CDR3 length: 17 amino acids. V lost 1 base and J lost 4; bases outside the gene matches: 8. The CDR3 DNA sequence: TGTGCCACCAGTGATTTCCCTACTAGCGGTTCTTACAATGAGCAGTTCTTC. Translated: CATSDFPTSGSYNEQFF.

The chain couples TRBV2 to TRBJ1-1; D is unclear. CDR1 is SNHLY and CDR2 is FYNNEI in the germline V gene. V was trimmed by 2 bases and J by 2 bases, leaving 6 bases between them. The CDR3 contains 13 residues. The CDR3 reads CASSEQFNTEAFF. DNA for the CDR3: TGTGCCAGCAGTGAACAGTTCAACACTGAAGCTTTCTTT. Complete variable domain (other parts from reference TRBV2 and TRBJ1-1): EPEVTQTPSHQVTQMGQEVILRCVPISNHLYFYWYRQILGQKVEFLVSFYNNEISEKSEIFDDQFSVERPDGSNFTLKIRSTKLEDSAMYFCASSEQFNTEAFFGQGTRLTVV.